This TCR beta chain was profiled in a study of T cells after yellow fever vaccination. Study conclusions and caveats: Clones that expanded after primary vaccination mostly reappeared after the booster (96% CD4, 75% to 90% CD8).

TCRdb re-analysed the 5' RACE reads in MiXCR, keeping a single row per CDR3 protein. The data show about 230,000 distinct CDR3 sequences, approximately 6.7% seen once. Concerning this clonotype: Its antigen is not known.

Sample: CD4+ T cells sorted from PBMCs, taken on the day of the yellow fever booster vaccination. This TCR was recovered from a man aged 25-40 years who received the YFV17D yellow fever vaccine.

CDR3 sequence: CASSPGLASGEQYF. The CDR3 bases are TGCGCCAGCAGCCCGGGACTAGCTTCTGGCGAGCAGTACTTC. The rearrangement links TRBV5-1 to TRBJ2-7; 9 bases match TRBD2. The CDR3 loop spans 14 amino acids. With 4 bases clipped from V and 6 bases from J, the junction kept 8 bases outside the gene matches. CDR1 and CDR2 (germline): SGHRS, YFSETQ.